This T cell receptor (beta chain) was captured by sequencing in a study of T cells in Graves' hyperthyroidism and ophthalmopathy. Study-level points and caveats: In blood, most of the thyroid clonotypes expanded above 0.001 were also present. The model made its ophthalmopathy prediction, and onset followed a median around 6.9 months later.

This CDR3 comprises 13 residues. V was clipped by 6 bases and J by 9 bases, with 17 bases between them. Germline CDR1 and CDR2: ENHRY and SYGVKD. Using RNA transcripts as the source, TCR beta CDR3 regions were amplified. First-round RT-PCR targeting the TCR CDR3 was performed with the HTBI primer set. One entry per CDR3 protein, called by TCRdb with MiXCR from the multiplex PCR reads. The data contain roughly 500,000 distinct CDR3 sequences, about 45% of them singletons. With respect to this clonotype: No antigen is known for it.

This TCR came from an adult woman with Graves' disease, either hyperthyroidism or ophthalmopathy (not recorded which). V usage is TRBV10-3 and J usage is TRBJ2-5; D is undetermined. Material: peripheral blood or thyroid tissue (not recorded which). The CDR3 nucleotides read TGTGCCATCAGCGACAACGAGGATGAGGCCCAGTACTTC. It encodes CAISDNEDEAQYF.